This is a list of T cell receptor beta chains from one sample in a study of blood T cells in healthy people across ages. Each CDR3 protein gets one entry after TCRdb re-called the 5' RACE reads with MiXCR. The sample shows approximately 490,000 distinct CDR3 sequences, around 24% of them seen only once. In addition, the sample was reused for a study of T cells of mothers and their children.

The sample comprised blood. Receptors originate from a boy aged 5-17 years in good health. CDR3s include the opening cysteine and the closing phenylalanine or tryptophan. D genes are given only for firm matches. Expanded clones are given a class, and other clones once, few, many or no size at all.

17	TRBV7-9	.	TRBJ2-4	TRBD1	CASSVTGTGRAKNIQYF	TGTGCCAGCAGCGTTACCGGGACAGGAAGAGCCAAAAACATTCAGTACTTC
14	TRBV2	many	TRBJ2-5	.	CASSRPVLQETQYF	TGTGCCAGCAGTAGACCAGTTCTACAAGAGACCCAGTACTTC
15	TRBV4-1	few	TRBJ2-7	TRBD1	CASSQTDRGSYEQYF	TGCGCCAGCAGCCAGACGGACAGGGGATCCTACGAGCAGTACTTC
13	TRBV7-9	many	TRBJ2-1	.	CASSPAPYNEQFF	TGTGCCAGCAGCCCCGCCCCCTACAATGAGCAGTTCTTC
14	TRBV6-2/TRBV6-3	few	TRBJ2-1	TRBD1	CASSYEGAQREQFF	TGTGCCAGCAGTTACGAGGGGGCGCAGAGGGAGCAGTTCTTC
17	TRBV4-3	few	TRBJ2-3	TRBD1	CASSQEDREASTGTQYF	TGCGCCAGCAGCCAAGAGGACAGGGAGGCTAGCACAGGTACGCAGTATTTT
20	TRBV4-3	.	TRBJ2-1	TRBD2	CASSQDVPSGASSSYNEQFF	TGCGCCAGCAGCCAAGATGTTCCCAGCGGGGCGTCAAGCTCCTACAATGAGCAGTTCTTC
13	TRBV6-2/TRBV6-3	few	TRBJ2-7	.	CASSSKGIGEQYF	TGTGCCAGCAGTTCGAAAGGGATAGGCGAGCAGTACTTC
17	TRBV5-6	.	TRBJ2-1	.	CASSLDRGRLAIDEQFF	TGTGCCAGCAGCTTGGACCGGGGTAGGTTAGCAATTGATGAGCAGTTCTTC
14	TRBV20-1	few	TRBJ2-7	.	CSAYRGATGYEQYF	TGCAGTGCTTACCGCGGGGCAACTGGCTACGAGCAGTACTTC
13	TRBV7-3	.	TRBJ1-1	.	CASSLSQATEAFF	TGTGCCAGCAGCTTAAGCCAGGCGACTGAAGCTTTCTTT
18	TRBV7-8	few	TRBJ2-1	TRBD2	CASSPTSGSPSSYNEQFF	TGTGCCAGCAGCCCCACTAGCGGGAGCCCCAGCTCCTACAATGAGCAGTTCTTC
18	TRBV7-2	.	TRBJ2-7	TRBD2	CASSWTYGTSGSVYEQYF	TGTGCCAGCAGCTGGACTTATGGGACTAGCGGGAGCGTCTACGAGCAGTACTTC
15	TRBV6-2/TRBV6-3	many	TRBJ2-5	TRBD2	CASSYRTSGLTTQYF	TGTGCCAGCAGTTACCGGACTAGCGGGTTGACCACCCAGTACTTC
16	TRBV28	.	TRBJ2-7	TRBD1	CASSLPNRGWDYEQYF	TGTGCCAGCAGTTTACCCAACAGGGGTTGGGACTACGAGCAGTACTTC
14	TRBV2	.	TRBJ1-4	.	CASKSQATNEKLFF	TGTGCCAGCAAATCCCAGGCGACAAATGAAAAACTGTTTTTT
17	TRBV28	.	TRBJ2-5	.	CASSITLALPGRETQYF	TGTGCCAGCAGTATAACTCTAGCTCTTCCGGGACGCGAGACCCAGTACTTC
15	TRBV29-1	few	TRBJ2-7	TRBD2	CSVEDPSGSSYEQYF	TGCAGCGTTGAAGATCCTAGCGGGAGCTCCTACGAGCAGTACTTC
15	TRBV7-3	few	TRBJ2-2	.	CASSPGLREAGELFF	TGTGCCAGCAGCCCGGGACTTAGGGAGGCCGGGGAGCTGTTTTTT
16	TRBV18	.	TRBJ2-1	.	CASSPPGGGADNEQFF	TGTGCCAGCTCACCACCGGGAGGGGGCGCAGATAATGAGCAGTTCTTC
15	TRBV14	.	TRBJ1-1	.	CASSQEAGGHTEAFF	TGTGCCAGCAGCCAAGAGGCAGGAGGGCACACTGAAGCTTTCTTT
15	TRBV7-2	few	TRBJ2-5	TRBD2	CASSIGSGRVETQYF	TGTGCCAGCAGCATTGGTAGCGGGAGAGTCGAGACCCAGTACTTC
14	TRBV28	few	TRBJ2-7	.	CASSSGHPTYEQYF	TGTGCCAGCAGTTCTGGACACCCTACCTACGAGCAGTACTTC
11	TRBV29-1	once	TRBJ2-7	.	CSVESRYEQYF	TGCAGCGTTGAATCCCGATACGAGCAGTACTTC
15	TRBV4-1	.	TRBJ2-1	.	CASSQPGTDYNEQFF	TGCGCCAGCAGCCAACCCGGGACGGATTACAATGAGCAGTTCTTC
14	TRBV6-5	.	TRBJ2-2	TRBD2	CASYQRGNTEELFF	TGTGCCAGCTATCAGCGGGGGAACACCGAGGAGCTGTTTTTT
12	TRBV5-5	few	TRBJ1-2	.	CASSWASYGYTF	TGTGCCAGCAGCTGGGCCTCGTATGGCTACACCTTC
18	TRBV21-1	.	TRBJ2-3	.	CASSKAVSGYEHHDTQYF	TGTGCCAGCAGCAAAGCGGTTTCCGGCTATGAACATCATGATACGCAGTATTTT
15	TRBV3-1	.	TRBJ2-7	.	CASSQASLGLYEQYF	TGTGCCAGCAGCCAAGCAAGTTTAGGTCTCTACGAGCAGTACTTC
13	TRBV5-1	once	TRBJ2-3	.	CASSPDVDDTQYF	TGCGCCAGCAGCCCCGACGTTGATGATACGCAGTATTTT
17	TRBV5-1	.	TRBJ1-4	TRBD1	CASSLAGQGSANEKLFF	TGCGCCAGCAGCTTGGCCGGACAGGGCTCGGCTAATGAAAAACTGTTTTTT
16	TRBV6-6	.	TRBJ2-1	.	CAGQPGPITTDNEQFF	TGTGCCGGCCAACCTGGGCCTATTACGACGGACAATGAGCAGTTCTTC
16	TRBV4-3	.	TRBJ1-2	.	CASSQDRAGNNYGYTF	TGCGCCAGCAGCCAAGATAGGGCAGGAAACAACTATGGCTACACCTTC
16	TRBV27	.	TRBJ2-3	TRBD2	CASSLPGLAGLDTQYF	TGTGCCAGCAGTTTACCGGGACTAGCGGGACTAGATACGCAGTATTTT
15	TRBV7-3	.	TRBJ2-3	TRBD2	CASSFLGGGADTQYF	TGTGCCAGCAGCTTTCTGGGCGGGGGGGCAGATACGCAGTATTTT
15	TRBV25-1	.	TRBJ2-3	.	CASSESVAGTDTQYF	TGTGCCAGCAGTGAATCGGTAGCGGGCACAGATACGCAGTATTTT
16	TRBV10-3	few	TRBJ2-5	TRBD2	CAISDVSRTSDDEQLF	TGTGCCATCAGTGATGTCTCCAGGACTAGCGATGATGAGCAGCTCTTC
13	TRBV7-9	many	TRBJ1-1	.	CASSPRSYTEAFF	TGTGCCAGCAGCCCCCGGAGCTACACTGAAGCTTTCTTT
15	TRBV7-9	few	TRBJ1-2	.	CASSTEVAGVTGYTF	TGTGCCAGCAGCACAGAGGTAGCAGGGGTAACCGGCTACACCTTC
17	TRBV4-1	.	TRBJ2-5	TRBD2	CASSRLAGGVYQETQYF	TGCGCCAGCAGCCGCCTAGCGGGAGGGGTGTACCAAGAGACCCAGTACTTC
15	TRBV7-9	many	TRBJ2-1	.	CASSPGGSSYNEQFF	TGTGCCAGCAGTCCAGGGGGGAGCTCCTACAATGAGCAGTTCTTC
14	TRBV20-1	.	TRBJ2-3	TRBD2	CSAGGGSGADTQYF	TGCAGTGCTGGCGGCGGGAGCGGCGCAGATACGCAGTATTTT
12	TRBV2	.	TRBJ2-7	.	CASSEGPYEQYF	TGTGCCAGCAGTGAAGGCCCCTACGAGCAGTACTTC
12	TRBV20-1	few	TRBJ1-2	TRBD1	CSAPQGGSGYTF	TGCAGTGCTCCACAGGGGGGTAGTGGCTACACCTTC
12	TRBV25-1	.	TRBJ1-2	.	CASSDGPGGYTF	TGTGCCAGCAGTGATGGCCCGGGAGGCTACACCTTC
16	TRBV28	few	TRBJ2-1	TRBD2	CASSGRLALSYNEQFF	TGTGCCAGCAGTGGTAGACTAGCCCTCTCCTACAATGAGCAGTTCTTC
15	TRBV27	.	TRBJ2-1	.	CASSLAAHSYNEQFF	TGTGCCAGCAGTTTAGCCGCCCACTCCTACAATGAGCAGTTCTTC
16	TRBV4-1	few	TRBJ1-1	TRBD1	CASSQDAGTGYTEAFF	TGCGCCAGCAGCCAAGATGCTGGGACAGGGTACACTGAAGCTTTCTTT
15	TRBV14	.	TRBJ2-2	.	CASSTTTVYTGELFF	TGTGCCAGCAGCACTACGACAGTCTACACCGGGGAGCTGTTTTTT
14	TRBV29-1	many	TRBJ2-7	.	CSVEDERGSYEQYF	TGCAGCGTTGAGGACGAACGGGGCTCCTACGAGCAGTACTTC
16	TRBV28	.	TRBJ2-7	.	CASSSPNKPGNYEQYF	TGTGCCAGCAGTTCGCCAAACAAACCCGGGAACTACGAGCAGTACTTC
14	TRBV18	few	TRBJ2-1	TRBD1	CASSPQTGGNEQFF	TGTGCCAGCTCACCACAGACAGGGGGCAATGAGCAGTTCTTC